This T cell receptor beta chain was identified during a study of T cell repertoires in aging, cancer and after chemotherapy. A mixed TRB-A/B primer pool amplified rearranged TRB by multiplex touch-down PCR. TCRdb fed the multiplex PCR reads into MiXCR, producing one record per CDR3 protein. The table lists about 10,000 distinct CDR3 sequences, about 38% of them singletons. This clonotype was found a few times. Germline loops: CDR1 LNHNV, CDR2 YYDKDF (reference sequence). CDR3 length equals 14 residues. Between the trimmed V and J ends, which lost 5 bases and 5 bases, there was a span of 12 bases. Peripheral blood genomic DNA, not sorted cells or RNA, was the template.

This TCR derives from a human donor in good health. V usage is TRBV15 and J usage is TRBJ2-2; D call uncertain. Material: blood. This CDR3 is CATSERLQTGELFF. CDR3 DNA: TGTGCCACCAGCGAAAGATTACAAACCGGGGAGCTGTTTTTT. Together with reference TRBV15 and TRBJ2-2, the CDR3 gives the full variable domain: DAMVIQNPRYQVTQFGKPVTLSCSQTLNHNVMYWYQQKSSQAPKLLFHYYDKDFNNEADTPDNFQSRRPNTSFCFLDIRSPGLGDTAMYLCATSERLQTGELFFGEGSRLTVL.